The 31 T cell receptor beta chains given below trace back to one sample, sequenced in a study of T cells in Graves' hyperthyroidism and ophthalmopathy. Amplified TCR beta CDR3 regions derived from RNA transcripts. The TCR CDR3 was amplified in a first-round RT-PCR using the HTBI primer set. Each CDR3 protein gets one entry after TCRdb re-called the multiplex PCR reads with MiXCR. This table holds about 520,000 distinct CDR3 sequences, approximately 25% found once. The sample comprised blood. Receptors originate from a woman in her 30s with Graves' ophthalmopathy.

A few counts support this clonotype. The chain links TRBV2 to TRBJ1-1; D perhaps matches TRBD1 (5 bases). From germline, CDR1 is SNHLY and CDR2 FYNNEI. The CDR3 totals 12 residues. Trimming pared 11 bases from V and 3 bases from J, leaving 13 bases between. CDR3 DNA: TGTGCCCGGGGGGGGGATGACACTGAAGCTTTCTTT. Translating it yields CARGGDDTEAFF.

The chain links TRBV29-1 to TRBJ2-7; 9 nucleotides agree with TRBD1. The V and J ends lost 7 bases and 3 bases, in that order; junction bases with no gene match: 1. The CDR3 loop spans 11 amino acids. The germline V gene encodes CDR1 SQVTM and CDR2 ANQGSEA. The CDR3 sequence is CSGGQGYEQYF. The CDR3 DNA reads as TGCAGCGGGGGACAGGGCTACGAGCAGTACTTC.

This clonotype has a count of ten or more. This rearrangement joins TRBV24-1 to TRBJ2-2; D may match TRBD1 or TRBD2 (5 bases each). The CDR3 runs to 16 residues. Looked up from germline, CDR1 is KGHDR and CDR2 is SFDVKD. The ends were cut back, 1 base at V and 0 bases at J, with 8 bases in the middle. CDR3 residues: CATSDLMGANTGELFF. The CDR3, as DNA: TGTGCCACCAGTGATTTAATGGGGGCGAACACCGGGGAGCTGTTTTTT.

This clonotype has at least ten counts. The rearrangement uses TRBV12-3 or TRBV12-4 and TRBJ1-2; 7 bases align to TRBD1. This CDR3 is built from 13 residues. After removal of 8 bases from V and 6 bases from J, the junction contained 9 bases not matched to a gene. The CDR3 bases are TGTGCCAGCCGTGAAGACAGGGAGAATGGCTACACCTTC. Encoded protein: CASREDRENGYTF.

This clonotype has at least ten counts. The chain uses TRBV6-1 and TRBJ1-1; D gene ambiguous. Trimming pared 6 bases from V and 2 bases from J, leaving 7 bases between. The CDR3 has 12 amino acids. Looked up from germline, CDR1 is MNHNS and CDR2 is SASEGT. CDR3 region: CASRLSNTEAFF. The CDR3 bases are TGTGCCAGCAGATTATCCAACACTGAAGCTTTCTTT.

This clonotype was counted at least ten times. V is TRBV19 and J is TRBJ2-6; 7 bases are shared with TRBD1. The length of the CDR3 is 15 residues. Germline V gene data show CDR1 as LNHDA and CDR2 as SQIVND (reference sequence). The ends lost 5 bases at V and 2 bases at J; junction bases unmatched: 3. DNA for the CDR3: TGTGCCAGTAGTGGGACAGTCGCTGGGGCCAACGTCCTGACTTTC. Translation gives CASSGTVAGANVLTF.

This clonotype was seen ten or more times. This rearrangement joins TRBV19 to TRBJ1-2; 9 nucleotides match TRBD1. V was pared by 7 bases and J by 6 bases, with 15 bases of the junction left unmatched. This CDR3 comprises 16 residues. The germline CDR1 and CDR2 sequences are LNHDA and SQIVND (reference sequence). CDR3 DNA sequence: TGTGCCAGTATCCTAAGCAAGGACAGGGGCGGGAATGGCTACACCTTC. Its translation is CASILSKDRGGNGYTF.

This clonotype was recorded many times. The rearrangement links TRBV11-1 to TRBJ1-2, with D possibly TRBD1 on 5 matching bases. There are 17 residues in the CDR3. Per the germline V gene, CDR1 is SGHAT and CDR2 is FQDESV (reference sequence). Trimming stripped 5 bases from V and 4 bases from J, with 23 bases between. CDR3 coding DNA: TGTGCCAGCAGCCCCCGGGACCAGACCATTCTTCTCTATGGCTACACCTTC. Protein sequence: CASSPRDQTILLYGYTF.

Many counts were recorded for this clonotype. J is TRBJ1-5 and V is TRBV6-2 or TRBV6-3, with TRBD1 matching 9 bases. The CDR3 loop spans 15 amino acids. The germline gives CDR1 MNHEY, CDR2 SVGEGT. The V segment lost 9 bases and the J segment 4 bases; nucleotides outside the gene matches: 10. CDR3 sequence reads: CASSTWDRANQPQHF. In DNA form, the CDR3 reads TGTGCCAGTAGCACTTGGGACAGGGCTAATCAGCCCCAGCATTTT.

This clonotype was detected many times. This chain joins TRBV28 and TRBJ2-7; no firm D call. Germline V lookup: CDR1 MDHEN, CDR2 SYDVKM. There are 15 residues in the CDR3. The ends were cut back, 7 bases at V and 1 base at J, with 17 bases in the middle. The CDR3 DNA sequence: TGTGCCAGCATCCCGGGTGGGTTGGGGTCCTACGAGCAGTACTTC. It yields the protein CASIPGGLGSYEQYF.

There are a few counts of this clonotype. The CDR3 spells CSARDVGRGYQETQYF. The CDR3 DNA reads TGCAGTGCTAGAGATGTCGGCAGGGGGTACCAAGAGACCCAGTACTTC. The V call is TRBV20-1, the J call TRBJ2-5; 7 bases line up with TRBD1. From germline, CDR1 is DFQATT and CDR2 SNEGSKA (reference sequence). This CDR3 has 16 amino acids. After removal of 0 bases from V and 0 bases from J, the junction contained 7 bases not matched to a gene.

This clonotype occurred many times. The J gene is TRBJ2-7, the V gene TRBV9; no clear D gene. Germline V gene data show CDR1 as SGDLS and CDR2 as YYNGEE. V gave up 0 bases and J gave up 2 bases, with 9 bases separating them. The CDR3 contains 14 residues. CDR3 sequence reads: CASSVAHGTYEQYF. The CDR3 DNA sequence: TGTGCCAGCAGCGTAGCACACGGAACCTACGAGCAGTACTTC.

This clonotype was counted ten times or more. In nucleotides, the CDR3 is TGTGCCAGCAGCCTTTTGATGCCCGGGGAGCTGTTTTTT. Translated, it gives CASSLLMPGELFF. The rearrangement joins TRBV14 to TRBJ2-2; D is unclear. V lost 4 bases and J 6 bases, leaving 9 bases between the germline ends. Looked up from germline, CDR1 is SGHDN and CDR2 is FVKESK. The CDR3 covers 13 residues.

This clonotype was observed many times. The chain links TRBV7-9 to TRBJ1-1; D gene ambiguous. This CDR3 contains 14 residues. The V and J ends lost 1 base and 1 base respectively, with 7 bases between them. CDR1 is SEHNR and CDR2 is FQNEAQ in the germline V gene (reference sequence). DNA for the CDR3: TGTGCCAGCAGCTTAGACGCGGAGAACACTGAAGCTTTCTTT. Amino acid sequence: CASSLDAENTEAFF. The whole variable domain, filled in from reference TRBV7-9 and TRBJ1-1, reads DTGVSQNPRHKITKRGQNVTFRCDPISEHNRLYWYRQTLGQGPEFLTYFQNEAQLEKSRLLSDRFSAERPKGSFSTLEIQRTEQGDSAMYLCASSLDAENTEAFFGQGTRLTVV.

This clonotype was seen only a few times. The CDR3: CASSPLGAGGVYEQYF. Here the CDR3 DNA reads TGTGCCAGCTCACCACTAGGGGCAGGGGGAGTCTACGAGCAGTACTTC. The chain has TRBV18 and TRBJ2-7; 7 nucleotides line up with TRBD1. V lost 1 base and J lost 3; bases outside the gene matches: 9. CDR3 length: 16 residues. Germline loops: CDR1 KGHSH, CDR2 LQKENI.

This clonotype was recorded a few times. J is TRBJ2-7 and V is TRBV6-5; D perhaps matches TRBD1 (6 bases). In germline, CDR1 is MNHEY, CDR2 SVGAGI. V was pared by 0 bases and J by 5 bases, with 20 bases between. The CDR3 is 17 residues long. CDR3 DNA sequence: TGTGCCAGCAGTTACTCGAGGTCAGGGGAAGGTAGGGACGAGCAGTACTTC. Translated: CASSYSRSGEGRDEQYF.

This clonotype was found many times. J is TRBJ1-1 and V is TRBV4-1; no clear D. Germline assignment: CDR1 MGHRA and CDR2 YSYEKL. V lost 1 base to trimming and J lost 4 bases, with 7 bases between them. The CDR3 runs 13 residues. CDR3 region: CASSQARGTEAFF. Here the CDR3 DNA reads TGCGCCAGCAGCCAAGCCCGAGGCACTGAAGCTTTCTTT.

The chain carries TRBV6-5 and TRBJ2-7; no definite D call. V was cut by 2 bases and J by 8 bases, with 10 bases left in between. The CDR3 loop spans 12 amino acids. In germline, CDR1 is MNHEY, CDR2 SVGAGI. The CDR3 region is CASSYGGIQQYF. As DNA, the CDR3 is TGTGCCAGCAGTTACGGTGGGATTCAGCAGTACTTC.

V gene TRBV6-1 combines with J gene TRBJ2-7; the match to TRBD2 covers 12 bases. Per germline, CDR1 MNHNS and CDR2 SASEGT. Germline trimming cut 8 bases from V and 3 bases from J; bases unmatched to any gene: 14. This CDR3 comprises 17 residues. CDR3 amino acids: CASQYPFGLAGSYEQYF. The CDR3 region has the DNA TGTGCCAGCCAGTACCCTTTTGGACTAGCGGGGAGCTACGAGCAGTACTTC.

This chain links TRBV15 with TRBJ1-2, with unresolved D. CDR1 and CDR2 (germline): LNHNV, YYDKDF (reference sequence). Trimming cost V 0 bases and J 8 bases, with 10 bases left between them. The CDR3 contains 13 residues. The CDR3 nucleotides read TGTGCCACCAGCAGAGAGGCCACCCGGGGCTACACCTTC. Translating it yields CATSREATRGYTF.

In this sample, this clonotype turned up many times. Here the CDR3 reads CSGSDSSNQPQHF. CDR3 in DNA: TGCAGTGGGTCGGACAGTAGCAATCAGCCCCAGCATTTT. The rearrangement uses TRBV20-1 and TRBJ1-5, with a weak D call TRBD1 (6 bases). This CDR3 comprises 13 residues. Germline V CDR1 and CDR2: DFQATT, SNEGSKA (reference sequence). V lost 7 bases to trimming and J lost 0 bases, with 10 bases between them.

There are many counts of this clonotype. J is TRBJ1-2 and V is TRBV24-1; 7 bases are shared with TRBD1. The CDR3 is made up of 16 amino acids. V gave up 3 bases and J gave up 4 bases; unmatched junction bases: 10. Germline V gives CDR1 KGHDR, CDR2 SFDVKD. Written as DNA, the CDR3 is TGTGCCACCAGTGATCCTTCCGACAGGGCCTCCTATGGCTACACCTTC. Amino acid sequence: CATSDPSDRASYGYTF.

This clonotype was picked up many times. This chain links TRBV5-1 with TRBJ1-2; weak D call: TRBD1 (6 bases). The germline V gene encodes CDR1 SGHRS and CDR2 YFSETQ. The V gene lost 2 bases and the J gene lost 9 bases, with 20 bases spanning the gap. This CDR3 comprises 15 residues. The chain's CDR3 is CASSFNAGTRLRYTF. CDR3 DNA sequence: TGCGCCAGCAGCTTTAACGCAGGGACAAGGCTTCGCTACACCTTC.

In its sample, this clonotype was seen once. The genes are TRBV12-3 or TRBV12-4 and TRBJ1-1; D is perhaps TRBD1 (6 bases). The CDR3 loop spans 17 amino acids. Trimming removed 6 bases from V and 1 base from J, with 21 bases in between. CDR3 protein: CASRLKWQGQANTEAFF. DNA for the CDR3: TGTGCCAGCAGGTTGAAATGGCAGGGGCAAGCGAACACTGAAGCTTTCTTT.

V and J are TRBV15 and TRBJ1-2, with D maybe TRBD1 (5 bases). V dropped 4 bases and J dropped 8 bases, with 20 bases sitting between them. Germline-derived CDR1 and CDR2 are LNHNV and YYDKDF (reference sequence). The CDR3 is made up of 15 amino acids. The CDR3 DNA follows: TGTGCCACCAGCATATATCGCAGGGACCTACAGGGCTACACCTTC. Translation gives CATSIYRRDLQGYTF.

This clonotype was seen repeatedly, ten times or more. The chain recombines TRBV12-3 or TRBV12-4 with TRBJ2-1; possibly TRBD1 or TRBD2 for D (5 bases each). CDR3 length: 12 amino acids. Trimming stripped 3 bases from V and 7 bases from J, with 7 bases between. The CDR3 region has the DNA TGTGCCAGCAGTTTTGGGGGAAATGAGCAGTTCTTC. This translates into CASSFGGNEQFF.

This chain uses TRBV29-1 with TRBJ2-7; D assignment may be TRBD1 or TRBD2 (5 bases each). CDR3 size: 13 residues. Trimming left V 6 bases short and J 4 bases short, with 16 bases between. Germline V gene lookup returns CDR1 SQVTM and CDR2 ANQGSEA. The chain's CDR3 is CSVVGRKSYEQYF. The CDR3 DNA sequence: TGCAGCGTCGTGGGACGGAAGTCGTACGAGCAGTACTTC.

This clonotype was found many times. The chain couples TRBV15 to TRBJ2-7; D is unresolved. V was pared by 0 bases and J by 8 bases, with 14 bases between. Per germline, CDR1 LNHNV and CDR2 YYDKDF (reference sequence). The CDR3 extends over 14 amino acids. The CDR3: CATSRDLAGRQQYF. The CDR3 nucleotides read TGTGCCACCAGCAGAGATCTTGCAGGACGGCAGCAGTACTTC. The complete variable domain, with remaining parts taken from reference TRBV15 and TRBJ2-7, reads DAMVIQNPRYQVTQFGKPVTLSCSQTLNHNVMYWYQQKSSQAPKLLFHYYDKDFNNEADTPDNFQSRRPNTSFCFLDIRSPGLGDTAMYLCATSRDLAGRQQYFGPGTRLTVT.

This clonotype came up a few times. This rearrangement joins TRBV24-1 to TRBJ2-5; either TRBD1 or TRBD2 may supply D (5 bases each). Germline values: CDR1 KGHDR, CDR2 SFDVKD. Trimming left V 3 bases short and J 5 bases short, with 15 bases between. This CDR3 is 15 amino acids long. CDR3 nucleotide sequence: TGTGCCACCAGTGATCCACGGACAAGAGGGGAGACCCAGTACTTC. Protein sequence: CATSDPRTRGETQYF.

This clonotype was recorded a few times. This rearrangement joins TRBV5-8 to TRBJ2-5; D might be TRBD1 (5 bases). From germline, CDR1 is SGHTS and CDR2 YDEGEE. This CDR3 spans 15 amino acids. Trimming stripped 2 bases from V and 1 base from J, with 12 bases between. CDR3 nucleotides: TGTGCCAGCAGCTTACTCCAGGGCCGCCAAGAGACCCAGTACTTC. This codes for CASSLLQGRQETQYF. The full variable domain, in which reference TRBV5-8 and TRBJ2-5 provide the parts outside the CDR3, is EAGVTQSPTHLIKTRGQQATLRCSPISGHTSVYWYQQALGLGLQFLLWYDEGEERNRGNFPPRFSGRQFPNYSSELNVNALELEDSALYLCASSLLQGRQETQYFGPGTRLLVL.

This clonotype has a handful of counts. The V and J genes are TRBV28 and TRBJ2-7; the D is unclear. V shed 6 bases and J shed 3 bases, with 21 bases lying between them. Germline V gene sequence: CDR1 MDHEN, CDR2 SYDVKM. CDR3 length: 16 amino acids. Written as DNA, the CDR3 is TGTGCCAGCAGGATGCGGCAGGCGCCCGCTGACTACGAGCAGTACTTC. This translates into CASRMRQAPADYEQYF.